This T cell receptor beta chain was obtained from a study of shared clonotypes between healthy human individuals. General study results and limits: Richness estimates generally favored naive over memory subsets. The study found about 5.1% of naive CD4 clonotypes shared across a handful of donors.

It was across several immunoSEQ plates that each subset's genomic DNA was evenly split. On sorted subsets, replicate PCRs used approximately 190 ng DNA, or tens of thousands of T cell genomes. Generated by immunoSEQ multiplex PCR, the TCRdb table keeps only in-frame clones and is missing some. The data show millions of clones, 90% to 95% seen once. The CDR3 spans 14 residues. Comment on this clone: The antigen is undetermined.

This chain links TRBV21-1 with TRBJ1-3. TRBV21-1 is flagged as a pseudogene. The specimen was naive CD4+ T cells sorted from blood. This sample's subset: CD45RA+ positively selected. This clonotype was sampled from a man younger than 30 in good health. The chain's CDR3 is CASSKDLGGNTIYF. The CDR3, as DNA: TGTGCCAGCAGCAAAGATTTGGGTGGAAACACCATATATTTT.